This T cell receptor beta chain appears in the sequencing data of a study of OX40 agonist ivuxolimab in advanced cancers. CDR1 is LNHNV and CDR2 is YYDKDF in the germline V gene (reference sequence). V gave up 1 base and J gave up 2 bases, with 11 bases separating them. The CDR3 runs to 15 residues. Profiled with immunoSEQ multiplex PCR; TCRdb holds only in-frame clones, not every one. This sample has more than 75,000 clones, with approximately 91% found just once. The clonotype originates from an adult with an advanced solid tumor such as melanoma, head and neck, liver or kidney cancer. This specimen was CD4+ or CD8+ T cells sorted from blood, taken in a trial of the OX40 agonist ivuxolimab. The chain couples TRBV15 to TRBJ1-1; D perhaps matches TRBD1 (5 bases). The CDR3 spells CATSRGSQDNTEAFF. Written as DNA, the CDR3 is TGTGCCACCAGCAGAGGGTCACAGGACAACACTGAAGCTTTCTTT.